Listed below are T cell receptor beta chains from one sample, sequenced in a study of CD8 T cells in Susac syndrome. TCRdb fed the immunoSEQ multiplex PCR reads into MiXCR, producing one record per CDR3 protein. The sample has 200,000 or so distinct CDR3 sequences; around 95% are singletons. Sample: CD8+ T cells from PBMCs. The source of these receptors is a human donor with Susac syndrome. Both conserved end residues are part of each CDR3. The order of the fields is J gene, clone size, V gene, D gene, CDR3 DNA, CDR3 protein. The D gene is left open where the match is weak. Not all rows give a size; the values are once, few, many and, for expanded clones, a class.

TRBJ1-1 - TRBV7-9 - TGTGCCAGCAGCCAAATTACAGATCACAGGGTCATTGAAGCTTTCTTT CASSQITDHRVIEAFF
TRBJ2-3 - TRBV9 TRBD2 TGTGCCAGCAGCGTAGGACTACTAGCGGGAGATACAGATACGCAGTATTTT CASSVGLLAGDTDTQYF
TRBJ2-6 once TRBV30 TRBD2 TGTGCCTGGAGTGTAGCGGGAGCTTACGGGATAGGGGCCAACGTCCTGACTTTC CAWSVAGAYGIGANVLTF
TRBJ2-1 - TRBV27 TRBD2 TGTGCCAGCCTTCCTAGCGGCTGGGGCGACAATGAGCAGTTCTTC CASLPSGWGDNEQFF
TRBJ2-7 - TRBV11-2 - TGTGCCAGCAGCCAGGGGGGCGGGACCTACGAGCAGTACTTC CASSQGGGTYEQYF
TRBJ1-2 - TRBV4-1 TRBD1 TGCGCCAGCAGCCCGGGACAGGGAGGGTATGGCTACACCTTC CASSPGQGGYGYTF
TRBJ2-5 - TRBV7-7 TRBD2 TGTGCTAGCAGCCAGGAGGCTAGCGGGATCCAAGAGACCCAGTACTTC CASSQEASGIQETQYF
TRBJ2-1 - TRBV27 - TGTGCCAGCACCGTAATGTCCGGATTCGTGCAGTTCTTC CASTVMSGFVQFF
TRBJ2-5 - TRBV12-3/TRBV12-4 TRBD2 TGTGCCAGCAGTATAACTAGCGGACAAGAGACCCAGTACTTC CASSITSGQETQYF
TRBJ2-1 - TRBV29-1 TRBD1 TGCAGCGTTGAATCGGGGACAGGGAGTTTGGGGCAGTTCTTC CSVESGTGSLGQFF